These 19 T cell receptor beta chains came from one sample sequenced in a study of T cell repertoires in cytomegalovirus infection. TCRdb fed the reads into MiXCR, producing one record per CDR3 protein. The repertoire consists of approximately 750,000 distinct CDR3 sequences, with 35% to 45% occurring once and the leading ten covering 2.8%. Sequenced sample: PBMCs. All receptors come from a human donor in good health (CMV status not recorded). Some clones in this sample may be carry-over from other donors' samples.

In its sample, this clonotype was seen many times. The junction departs from germline at one end; a sequencing error may be responsible. The rearrangement joins TRBV6-5 to TRBJ1-6; weak D call: TRBD1 (5 bases). Germline-derived CDR1 and CDR2 are MNHEY and SVGAGI. The CDR3 has 15 amino acids. In nucleotides, the CDR3 is TGTGCCAGCAGTTACGGTTCCAGGGTGGATTCGCCCCTCCACTTT. Amino acid sequence: CASSYGSRVDSPLHF.

The V gene is TRBV12-3 or TRBV12-4, the J gene TRBJ2-3; D is undetermined. The V and J ends lost 6 bases and 6 bases respectively, with 7 bases between them. The CDR3 spans 11 residues. The CDR3 sequence: CASSRPDTQYF. The CDR3 DNA reads TGTGCCAGCAGCCGCCCGGATACGCAGTATTTT.

The J gene is TRBJ2-1, the V gene TRBV12-3 or TRBV12-4, with D possibly being TRBD2 (5 bases). The CDR3 length is 14 residues. V was pared by 8 bases and J by 8 bases, with 19 bases between. CDR3 bases: TGTGCCAGCCGAGCGGTTCCCGGTGTAGATGAGCAGTTCTTC. Its translation is CASRAVPGVDEQFF.

This clonotype was counted at least ten times. The rearrangement joins TRBV7-9 to TRBJ1-4; D call uncertain. The CDR3 spans 16 residues. With 0 bases removed from V and 5 bases from J, the gap between germline ends came to 13 bases. Germline V gene lookup returns CDR1 SEHNR and CDR2 FQNEAQ (reference sequence). CDR3 in amino acids: CASSLAFGVMNEKLFF. CDR3 DNA sequence: TGTGCCAGCAGCTTAGCTTTCGGGGTCATGAATGAAAAACTGTTTTTT.

The V gene is TRBV27, the J gene TRBJ2-7, with D hard to call. The CDR3 loop spans 15 amino acids. The germline V gene has CDR1 MNHEY and CDR2 SMNVEV (reference sequence). Trimming removed 7 bases at V and 2 bases at J, with 18 bases between. CDR3 amino acids: CASNPGPTSPYEQYF. DNA for the CDR3: TGTGCCAGCAACCCCGGGCCAACCTCCCCCTACGAGCAGTACTTC.

Only a few counts were recorded for this clonotype. The CDR3 DNA reads as TGTGCCTGGAGGGGACTAGCGGGAGGGCCGGGCACCGGGGAGCTGTTTTTT. As protein: CAWRGLAGGPGTGELFF. The chain recombines TRBV30 with TRBJ2-2; 16 bases match TRBD2. This CDR3 spans 17 amino acids. V lost 3 bases to trimming and J lost 4 bases; unmatched junction nucleotides: 5. Germline V lookup: CDR1 GTSNPN, CDR2 SVGIG (reference sequence).

The chain employs TRBV19 and TRBJ1-1; D is possibly TRBD1 (6 bases). Germline CDR1 LNHDA, CDR2 SQIVND (reference sequence). There are 16 residues in the CDR3. V dropped 6 bases and J dropped 1 base, with 18 bases sitting between them. CDR3 bases: TGTGCCAGTAGACAATCACAGGGTCTATCGAACACTGAAGCTTTCTTT. Residues: CASRQSQGLSNTEAFF.

Many counts were recorded for this clonotype. V and J are TRBV7-2 and TRBJ2-7; D call uncertain. V shed 5 bases and J shed 2 bases, with 7 bases lying between them. CDR3 length equals 12 residues. Germline V gene data show CDR1 as SGHTA and CDR2 as FQGNSA. The DNA of the CDR3 is TGTGCCAGCAGCCCCAGCGCCTACGAGCAGTACTTC. Protein product: CASSPSAYEQYF. Full variable domain (missing parts from reference TRBV7-2 and TRBJ2-7): GAGVSQSPSNKVTEKGKDVELRCDPISGHTALYWYRQSLGQGLEFLIYFQGNSAPDKSGLPSDRFSAERTGGSVSTLTIQRTQQEDSAVYLCASSPSAYEQYFGPGTRLTVT.

The rearrangement joins TRBV6-6 to TRBJ1-5; no definite D call. With 0 bases removed from V and 3 bases from J, the gap between germline ends came to 12 bases. CDR1 is MNHNY and CDR2 is SVGAGI in the germline V gene (reference sequence). The length of the CDR3 is 16 residues. CDR3 residues: CASSYSIGSLNQPQHF. For the CDR3, the DNA is TGTGCCAGCAGTTACTCGATAGGCAGCCTCAATCAGCCCCAGCATTTT.

This clonotype appeared a few times. CDR3: CASSLKTSRYDEQFF. In nucleotides, the CDR3 is TGTGCCAGCAGCCTCAAGACTAGTCGGTATGATGAGCAGTTCTTC. V usage is TRBV3-1 and J usage is TRBJ2-1; D possibly corresponds to TRBD2 (6 bases). The germline CDR1 and CDR2 sequences are LGHDT and YNNKEL (reference sequence). V gave up 4 bases and J gave up 8 bases, with 18 bases separating them. This CDR3 is built from 15 residues.

This clonotype has just a few counts. The V and J genes are TRBV12-3 or TRBV12-4 and TRBJ1-2, with TRBD1 identical over 9 bases. The CDR3 loop spans 16 amino acids. Trimming took 3 bases from V and 5 from J; bases not matched to a gene: 10. The CDR3 sequence is CASSLGPGTGRYGYTF. The CDR3 region has the DNA TGTGCCAGCAGTTTGGGACCCGGGACAGGGAGATATGGCTACACCTTC.

A remark on this clonotype: Likely a read error: the CDR3 ends without its conserved phenylalanine or tryptophan. This chain joins TRBV24-1 and TRBJ2-1; 9 nucleotides align to TRBD2. The CDR3 is 17 residues long. J gave up 6 bases and V 2 bases, and 10 bases lay outside the gene matches. CDR1 and CDR2 from the germline V gene are KGHDR and SFDVKD. As DNA, the CDR3 is TGTGCCACCAGTGATTCCTCCGCAGCGGGAGGACGCAATGAGCAGTTCTAC. This translates into CATSDSSAAGGRNEQFY.

The rearrangement joins TRBV28 to TRBJ2-7; 9 bases are shared with TRBD1. This CDR3 is built from 15 residues. Germline V lookup: CDR1 MDHEN, CDR2 SYDVKM. V trimming: 6 bases; J trimming: 2 bases; junction bases outside the gene matches: 8. CDR3 loop: CASSHRGQGPYEQYF. The CDR3 region has the DNA TGTGCCAGCAGCCACAGGGGACAGGGACCCTACGAGCAGTACTTC.

To note about this clonotype: This clone may be a read error of a much larger clone one base away. Written as DNA, the CDR3 is TGTACCAGCAGCTTTACAGGGGGTCAGCCCCAGCATTTT. The encoded protein is CTSSFTGGQPQHF. The chain combines TRBV7-2 with TRBJ1-5; 8 nucleotides line up with TRBD1. V trimming: 3 bases; J trimming: 6 bases; junction bases outside the gene matches: 1. Germline V gene lookup returns CDR1 SGHTA and CDR2 FQGNSA. The CDR3 has 13 amino acids. The whole variable domain, filled in from reference TRBV7-2 and TRBJ1-5, reads GAGVSQSPSNKVTEKGKDVELRCDPISGHTALYWYRQSLGQGLEFLIYFQGNSAPDKSGLPSDRFSAERTGGSVSTLTIQRTQQEDSAVYLCTSSFTGGQPQHFGDGTRLSIL.

This clonotype occurred a few times. The chain employs TRBV4-1 and TRBJ2-1; 11 positions agree with TRBD2. This CDR3 is 18 amino acids long. V lost 2 bases, J lost 5 bases, and 11 bases stayed unmatched. Germline values: CDR1 MGHRA, CDR2 YSYEKL. The CDR3 protein is CASSQPTETSGADNEQFF. The CDR3 DNA reads TGCGCCAGCAGCCAACCTACGGAGACTAGCGGGGCCGACAATGAGCAGTTCTTC.

This chain joins TRBV9 and TRBJ1-4, with a weak D call TRBD1 (5 bases). This CDR3 spans 15 amino acids. Germline lookup yields CDR1 SGDLS and CDR2 YYNGEE. V gave up 1 base and J gave up 8 bases, with 15 bases separating them. This CDR3 reads CASSVTQAVEEKLFF. As DNA, the CDR3 is TGTGCCAGCAGCGTAACACAGGCGGTGGAAGAAAAACTGTTTTTT.

This clonotype was seen at least ten times. V is TRBV28 and J is TRBJ1-1; D possibly corresponds to TRBD1 (6 bases). Trimming took 2 bases from V and 4 from J, leaving 20 bases between them. In germline, CDR1 is MDHEN, CDR2 SYDVKM. This CDR3 is 17 amino acids long. This CDR3 is CASSLGKYRVGGTEAFF. The CDR3, as DNA: TGTGCCAGCAGTTTAGGAAAATACAGGGTTGGGGGCACTGAAGCTTTCTTT.

This sequence joins TRBV6-5 and TRBJ1-1; no clear D. V gave up 2 bases and J gave up 4 bases, with 11 bases separating them. The CDR3 covers 14 residues. Germline V gene lookup returns CDR1 MNHEY and CDR2 SVGAGI. The DNA of the CDR3 is TGTGCCAGCAGTTACGATCCCGGAGGCACTGAAGCTTTCTTT. Translating it yields CASSYDPGGTEAFF.

As regards this clonotype: This may arise from a read error, as a much more abundant clone is one base away. This is likely a read error, given that the CDR3 carries no conserved phenylalanine or tryptophan at its end. The chain has TRBV7-2 and TRBJ2-1, with 7 bases aligning to TRBD2. The length of the CDR3 is 12 residues. CDR1 is SGHTA and CDR2 is FQGNSA in the germline V gene. Unmatched junction bases numbered 2, after V lost 5 bases and J lost 7 bases. The CDR3 nucleotides are TGTGCCAGCAGCCAGCGGGGAAATGAGCAGTTCTTA. Protein product: CASSQRGNEQFL.